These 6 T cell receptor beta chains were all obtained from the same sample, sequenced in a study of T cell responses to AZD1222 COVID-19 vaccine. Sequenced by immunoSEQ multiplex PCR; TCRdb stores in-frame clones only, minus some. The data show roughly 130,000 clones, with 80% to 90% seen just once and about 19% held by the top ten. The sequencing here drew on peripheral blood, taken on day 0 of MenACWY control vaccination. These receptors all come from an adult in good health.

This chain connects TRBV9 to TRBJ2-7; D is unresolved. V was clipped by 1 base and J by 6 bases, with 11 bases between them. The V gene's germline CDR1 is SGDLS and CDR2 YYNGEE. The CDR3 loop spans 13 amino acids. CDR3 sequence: CASSVRPDGEQYF. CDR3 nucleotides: TGTGCCAGCAGCGTAAGACCCGATGGCGAGCAGTACTTC.

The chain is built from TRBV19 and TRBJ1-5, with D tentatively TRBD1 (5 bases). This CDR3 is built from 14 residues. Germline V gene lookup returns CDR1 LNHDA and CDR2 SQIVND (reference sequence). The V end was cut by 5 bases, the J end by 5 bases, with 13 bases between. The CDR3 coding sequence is TGTGCCAGTAGTTCCTCAGCGGGGGATCAGCCCCAGCATTTT. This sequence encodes CASSSSAGDQPQHF. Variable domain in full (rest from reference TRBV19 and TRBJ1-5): DGGITQSPKYLFRKEGQNVTLSCEQNLNHDAMYWYRQDPGQGLRLIYYSQIVNDFQKGDIAEGYSVSREKKESFPLTVTSAQKNPTAFYLCASSSSAGDQPQHFGDGTRLSIL.

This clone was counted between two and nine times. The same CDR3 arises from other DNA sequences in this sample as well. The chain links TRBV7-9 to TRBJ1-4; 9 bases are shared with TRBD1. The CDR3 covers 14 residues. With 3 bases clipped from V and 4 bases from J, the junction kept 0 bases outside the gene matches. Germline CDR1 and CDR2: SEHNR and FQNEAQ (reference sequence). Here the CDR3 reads CASSLTGGNEKLFF. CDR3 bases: TGTGCCAGCAGCTTGACAGGGGGTAATGAAAAACTGTTTTTT.

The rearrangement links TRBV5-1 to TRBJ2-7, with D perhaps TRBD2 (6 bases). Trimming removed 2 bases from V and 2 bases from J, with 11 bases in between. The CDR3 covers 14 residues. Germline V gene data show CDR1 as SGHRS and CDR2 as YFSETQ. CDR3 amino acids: CASSFLAAPYEQYF. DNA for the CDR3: TGCGCCAGCAGCTTCTTAGCGGCCCCCTACGAGCAGTACTTC.

The CDR3 sequence: CASSPGTGGTNQPQHF. The CDR3 region has the DNA TGCGCCAGCAGCCCTGGGACAGGGGGCACGAATCAGCCCCAGCATTTT. The chain carries TRBV5-1 and TRBJ1-5; TRBD1 aligns across 12 bases. V lost 4 bases to trimming and J lost 4 bases; unmatched junction nucleotides: 6. Germline loops: CDR1 SGHRS, CDR2 YFSETQ. The CDR3 is 16 residues long.

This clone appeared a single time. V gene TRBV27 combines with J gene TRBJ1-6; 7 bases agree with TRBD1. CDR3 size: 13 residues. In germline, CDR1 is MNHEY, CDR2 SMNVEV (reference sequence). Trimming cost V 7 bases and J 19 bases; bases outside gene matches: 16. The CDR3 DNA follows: TGTGCCAGCAAACCCAACAACCGGGACAGTCTTCACTTT. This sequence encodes CASKPNNRDSLHF.